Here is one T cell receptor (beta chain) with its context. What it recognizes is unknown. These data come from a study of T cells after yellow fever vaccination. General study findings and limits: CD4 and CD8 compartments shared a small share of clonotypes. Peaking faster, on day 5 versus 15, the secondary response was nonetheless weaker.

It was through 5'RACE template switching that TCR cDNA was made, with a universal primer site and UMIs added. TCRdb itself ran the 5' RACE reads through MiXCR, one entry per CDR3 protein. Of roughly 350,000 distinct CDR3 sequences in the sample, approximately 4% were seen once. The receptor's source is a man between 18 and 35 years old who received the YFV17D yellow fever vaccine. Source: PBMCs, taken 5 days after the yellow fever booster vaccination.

CDR3 protein: CASSYGGGLSSYNEQFF. DNA of the CDR3: TGTGCCAGCAGTTACGGCGGGGGCCTGAGCTCCTACAATGAGCAGTTCTTC. The rearrangement links TRBV6-2 or TRBV6-3 to TRBJ2-1; possible D gene TRBD2, 7 bases. The CDR3 sequence is 17 residues long. Trimming pared 2 bases from V and 0 bases from J, leaving 14 bases between. CDR1 is MNHEY and CDR2 is SVGEGT in the germline V gene.